The next 24 T cell receptor beta chains were all read from a single sample in a study of blood T cell repertoires in COVID-19. Measured with immunoSEQ multiplex PCR; TCRdb has only the in-frame clones, and not every one. The sample records 130,000 to 150,000 clones, about 83% being singletons. The sample comprised PBMCs or T cells enriched from blood (not recorded which). The receptors were sampled from a woman aged 45-65 years who had been exposed to COVID-19.

This chain uses TRBV4-3 with TRBJ1-1; tentative D call: TRBD1 (6 bases). Germline V lookup: CDR1 LGHNA, CDR2 YSLEER. V lost 5 bases and J lost 2, with 12 bases in between. The CDR3 totals 14 residues. CDR3 DNA sequence: TGCGCCAGCAGCAAACGGACAGAAAACACTGAAGCTTTCTTT. Its translation: CASSKRTENTEAFF.

J is TRBJ1-2 and V is TRBV6-5, with 8 bases that match TRBD1. The CDR3 spans 15 residues. Germline V lookup: CDR1 MNHEY, CDR2 SVGAGI. The junction had 14 bases not matched to a gene; V was cut back by 4 bases and J by 10 bases. The CDR3 here is CASSSTAGVGQDYTF. CDR3 coding DNA: TGTGCCAGCAGTTCTACCGCGGGGGTGGGACAGGACTACACCTTC.

V and J are TRBV2 and TRBJ1-2; TRBD1 agrees at 7 bases. V lost 4 bases and J lost 4; bases outside the gene matches: 6. This CDR3 is built from 14 residues. In germline, CDR1 is SNHLY, CDR2 FYNNEI. The DNA for the CDR3 is TGTGCCAGCAGTGGGGACAGATCTCGCTATGGCTACACCTTC. As protein: CASSGDRSRYGYTF.

The genes are TRBV3-1 (or the pseudogene TRBV3-2) and TRBJ2-5, with 7 bases aligning to TRBD2. Germline V gene sequence: CDR1 LGHDT, CDR2 YNNKEL (reference sequence). CDR3 length equals 16 residues. The junction had 12 bases not matched to a gene; V was cut back by 6 bases and J by 2 bases. The CDR3, as DNA: TGTGCCAGCAGTCGGGTCGGATCAGCGGGGCAAGAGACCCAGTACTTC. This gives the protein CASSRVGSAGQETQYF.

The rearrangement links TRBV7-8 to TRBJ2-7; D perhaps matches TRBD2 (6 bases). V lost 8 bases, J lost 9 bases, and 14 bases lay in between. Germline loops: CDR1 SGHVS, CDR2 FQNEAQ. This CDR3 spans 11 amino acids. This CDR3 is CASGPRDSQYF. DNA for the CDR3: TGTGCCAGCGGACCTCGGGACTCGCAGTACTTC. Based on the CDR3 plus reference TRBV7-8 and TRBJ2-7, the full variable domain is GAGVSQSPRYKVAKRGQDVALRCDPISGHVSLFWYQQALGQGPEFLTYFQNEAQLDKSGLPSDRFFAERPEGSVSTLKIQRTQQEDSAVYLCASGPRDSQYFGPGTRLTVT.

The V gene is TRBV20-1, the J gene TRBJ2-3, with 15 bases identical to TRBD2. With 3 bases clipped from V and 7 bases from J, the junction kept 8 bases outside the gene matches. CDR3 length equals 16 residues. Germline CDR1 reads DFQATT; CDR2 reads SNEGSKA (reference sequence). CDR3 nucleotide sequence: TGCAGTGCTAGTGGGACTAGCGGGAGGCTATCGAATACGCAGTATTTT. This codes for CSASGTSGRLSNTQYF.

The CDR3 sequence: CASSLRSDTQYF. Here the CDR3 DNA reads TGTGCCAGCAGCTTACGTTCAGATACGCAGTATTTT. The chain combines TRBV13 with TRBJ2-3; D is uncertain. With 2 bases removed from V and 4 bases from J, the gap between germline ends came to 4 bases. Germline-derived CDR1 and CDR2 are PRHDT and FYEKMQ (reference sequence). This CDR3 is built from 12 residues.

This clone was recorded a few times. This chain's CDR3 is CAWSLGLEYNEQFF. DNA of the CDR3: TGTGCCTGGAGCCTCGGACTGGAGTACAATGAGCAGTTCTTC. V usage is TRBV30 and J usage is TRBJ2-1; D is perhaps TRBD2 (5 bases). Per the germline V gene, CDR1 is GTSNPN and CDR2 is SVGIG (reference sequence). This CDR3 has 14 residues. V was clipped by 3 bases and J by 4 bases, with 13 bases between them.

This chain uses TRBV5-6 with TRBJ1-1; 8 bases map to TRBD1. CDR1 is SGHDT and CDR2 is YYEEEE in the germline V gene. With 3 bases clipped from V and 11 bases from J, the junction kept 21 bases outside the gene matches. This CDR3 region has 17 residues. Here the CDR3 DNA reads TGTGCCAGCAGCTCGCCATCTCCGGGACAGGCGACCCGGGAGGCTTTCTTT. It yields the protein CASSSPSPGQATREAFF.

The rearrangement uses TRBV19 and TRBJ2-1; D gene ambiguous. CDR3 length: 11 residues. V dropped 3 bases and J dropped 8 bases, with 5 bases sitting between them. CDR1 LNHDA and CDR2 SQIVND come from the germline V gene (reference sequence). Here the CDR3 DNA reads TGTGCCAGTAGTATCGCGTATGAGCAGTTCTTC. The encoded protein is CASSIAYEQFF.

This rearrangement joins TRBV18 to TRBJ1-3; the D is unclear. This CDR3 has 16 residues. The V end was cut by 3 bases, the J end by 0 bases, with 12 bases between. CDR1 and CDR2 from the germline V gene are KGHSH and LQKENI. The CDR3 loop reads CASSPWRPSSGNTIYF. Here the CDR3 DNA reads TGTGCCAGCTCACCGTGGCGGCCGAGCTCTGGAAACACCATATATTTT.

This clone has only a few counts. This chain connects TRBV11-2 to TRBJ1-6; 8 bases are shared with TRBD1. J gave up 7 bases and V 3 bases, and 2 bases lay outside the gene matches. The CDR3 extends over 14 amino acids. The V gene's germline CDR1 is SGHAT and CDR2 FQNNGV. As DNA, the CDR3 is TGTGCCAGCAGCTTTACAGGGGGGAATTCACCCCTCCACTTT. This sequence encodes CASSFTGGNSPLHF.

This clone qualifies as medium-sized. V usage is TRBV27 and J usage is TRBJ2-7; D might be TRBD1 (5 bases). Trimming took off 3 bases at V and 3 bases at J, with 12 bases between the two ends. The CDR3 extends over 14 amino acids. Germline CDR1 is MNHEY and CDR2 is SMNVEV (reference sequence). The CDR3 is CASSLQGANYEQYF. CDR3 in DNA: TGTGCCAGCAGTTTGCAGGGTGCGAACTACGAGCAGTACTTC.

The sample holds one count of this clone. The CDR3 DNA reads TGTGCCAGCAGCTTGGACAGGGGGAACTATGGCTACACCTTC. Its translation: CASSLDRGNYGYTF. The chain uses TRBV5-6 and TRBJ1-2, with TRBD1 identical over 8 bases. V was clipped by 0 bases and J by 2 bases; unmatched bases: 0. Germline V gene sequence: CDR1 SGHDT, CDR2 YYEEEE. CDR3 length equals 14 residues. Complete variable domain (other parts from reference TRBV5-6 and TRBJ1-2): DAGVTQSPTHLIKTRGQQVTLRCSPKSGHDTVSWYQQALGQGPQFIFQYYEEEERQRGNFPDRFSGHQFPNYSSELNVNALLLGDSALYLCASSLDRGNYGYTFGSGTRLTVV.

The rearrangement uses TRBV30 and TRBJ1-2; TRBD1 is a possible D gene (6 bases). The CDR3 length is 14 residues. Trimming shortened V by 4 bases and J by 2 bases, and 14 bases separated the two germline ends. Germline values: CDR1 GTSNPN, CDR2 SVGIG (reference sequence). CDR3 protein: CAWTGGGHNYGYTF. CDR3 bases: TGTGCCTGGACGGGGGGGGGACACAACTATGGCTACACCTTC.

The gene calls are TRBV6-6 and TRBJ2-7, with D tentatively TRBD1 (6 bases). CDR1 and CDR2 (germline): MNHNY, SVGAGI (reference sequence). Trimming stripped 8 bases from V and 0 bases from J, with 8 bases between. This CDR3 has 12 residues. Here the CDR3 DNA reads TGTGCCAGCGGGGGCCGCTCCTACGAGCAGTACTTC. As protein: CASGGRSYEQYF.

The DNA of the CDR3 is TGTGCCAGCAGGCCAACCCCGCAGGGTGGTTACTACGAGCAGTACTTC. Translating gives CASRPTPQGGYYEQYF. The chain recombines TRBV27 with TRBJ2-7; possible D gene TRBD1, 5 bases. The CDR3 is 16 amino acids. Germline CDR1 reads MNHEY; CDR2 reads SMNVEV (reference sequence). The germline V and J ends were trimmed by 6 bases and 3 bases, with 21 bases remaining between them.

V usage is TRBV6-2 or TRBV6-3 and J usage is TRBJ2-3, with D maybe TRBD1 (5 bases). CDR3 length: 13 amino acids. Germline V gene data show CDR1 as MNHEY and CDR2 as SVGEGT. Trimming cost V 4 bases and J 4 bases, with 9 bases left between them. The CDR3 DNA reads as TGTGCCAGCAGTTGGGGCTACCCAGATACGCAGTATTTT. Residues: CASSWGYPDTQYF.

The rearrangement joins TRBV11-3 to TRBJ1-3, with no clear D. This CDR3 is 13 amino acids long. V shed 5 bases and J shed 2 bases, with 7 bases lying between them. The germline V gene has CDR1 SGHNT and CDR2 YENEEA. CDR3 in DNA: TGTGCCAGCAGCATTTCTCCTGGAAACACCATATATTTT. Protein product: CASSISPGNTIYF. Variable domain in full (rest from reference TRBV11-3 and TRBJ1-3): EAGVVQSPRYKIIEKKQPVAFWCNPISGHNTLYWYLQNLGQGPELLIRYENEEAVDDSQLPKDRFSAERLKGVDSTLKIQPAELGDSAVYLCASSISPGNTIYFGEGSWLTVV.

This chain uses TRBV5-1 with TRBJ2-7; 10 bases fit TRBD1. V dropped 1 base and J dropped 4; count of bases not matched to a gene: 14. The germline V gene encodes CDR1 SGHRS and CDR2 YFSETQ. CDR3 length equals 18 residues. The CDR3 protein is CASSLYGTGDFPLYEQYF. DNA for the CDR3: TGCGCCAGCAGCTTGTATGGGACAGGGGACTTCCCTCTTTACGAGCAGTACTTC.

The chain uses TRBV5-4 and TRBJ2-7; 8 bases are shared with TRBD2. Per germline, CDR1 SGHNT and CDR2 YYREEE (reference sequence). This CDR3 comprises 15 residues. The ends lost 4 bases at V and 6 bases at J; junction bases unmatched: 12. The CDR3 DNA reads TGTGCCAGCAGCCGTTACGGGGGGGCTGCTGGCGAGCAGTACTTC. Protein product: CASSRYGGAAGEQYF.

In nucleotides, the CDR3 is TGTGCCAGCAGTTTTCAGGGCACGGGTGGCTACACCTTC. Translated: CASSFQGTGGYTF. V gene TRBV6-5 combines with J gene TRBJ1-2, with D tentatively TRBD1 (5 bases). This CDR3 contains 13 residues. Per germline, CDR1 MNHEY and CDR2 SVGAGI. The V end lost 4 bases, the J end lost 7 bases, and 13 bases lay between the germline ends.

The rearrangement uses TRBV5-1 and TRBJ2-7, with 12 nucleotides matching TRBD2. The CDR3 extends over 14 amino acids. Trimming took 3 bases from V and 5 from J; bases not matched to a gene: 3. Looked up from germline, CDR1 is SGHRS and CDR2 is YFSETQ. The CDR3 DNA follows: TGCGCCAGCAGCTGGACTAGCGGGACAGACGAGCAGTACTTC. Its protein product is CASSWTSGTDEQYF.

The chain is built from TRBV5-8 and TRBJ2-2, with TRBD2 matching 14 bases. Trimming at V came to 5 bases and at J to 0 bases, leaving 6 bases not matched to a gene. Germline CDR1 SGHTS, CDR2 YDEGEE. The CDR3 has 18 residues. CDR3 coding DNA: TGTGCCAGCAGGGCCGGGACTAGCGGGAGTCCGAACACCGGGGAGCTGTTTTTT. Its translation: CASRAGTSGSPNTGELFF.